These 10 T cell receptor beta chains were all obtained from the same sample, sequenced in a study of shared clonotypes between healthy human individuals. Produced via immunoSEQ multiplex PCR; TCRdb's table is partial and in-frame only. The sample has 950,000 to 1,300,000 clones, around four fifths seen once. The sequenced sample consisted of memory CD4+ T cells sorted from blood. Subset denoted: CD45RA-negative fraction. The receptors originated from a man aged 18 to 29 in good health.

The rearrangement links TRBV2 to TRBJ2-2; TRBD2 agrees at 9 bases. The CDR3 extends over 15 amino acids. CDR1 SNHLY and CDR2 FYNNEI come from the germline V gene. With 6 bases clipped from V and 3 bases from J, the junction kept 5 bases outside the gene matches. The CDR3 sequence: CASSLVAGDTGELFF. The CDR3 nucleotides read TGTGCCAGCAGCCTCGTAGCGGGGGACACCGGGGAGCTGTTTTTT.

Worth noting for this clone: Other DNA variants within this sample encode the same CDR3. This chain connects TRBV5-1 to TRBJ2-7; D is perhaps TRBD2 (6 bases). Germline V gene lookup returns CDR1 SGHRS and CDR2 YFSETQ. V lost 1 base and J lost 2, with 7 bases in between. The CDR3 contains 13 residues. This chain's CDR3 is CASSLPGAYEQYF. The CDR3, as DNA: TGCGCCAGCAGCTTGCCGGGGGCCTACGAGCAGTACTTC.

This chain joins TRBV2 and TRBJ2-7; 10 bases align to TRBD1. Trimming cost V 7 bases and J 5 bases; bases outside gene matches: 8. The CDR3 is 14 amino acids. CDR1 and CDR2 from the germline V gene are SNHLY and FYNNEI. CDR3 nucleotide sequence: TGTGCCAGCAAGGGCAGGGACAGGGGCCACGAGCAGTACTTC. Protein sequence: CASKGRDRGHEQYF. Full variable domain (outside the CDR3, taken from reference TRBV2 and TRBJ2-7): EPEVTQTPSHQVTQMGQEVILRCVPISNHLYFYWYRQILGQKVEFLVSFYNNEISEKSEIFDDQFSVERPDGSNFTLKIRSTKLEDSAMYFCASKGRDRGHEQYFGPGTRLTVT.

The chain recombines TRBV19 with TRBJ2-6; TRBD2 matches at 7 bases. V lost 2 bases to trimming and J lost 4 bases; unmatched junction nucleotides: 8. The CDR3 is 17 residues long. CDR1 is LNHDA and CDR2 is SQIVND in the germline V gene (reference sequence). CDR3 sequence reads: CASSIRPGGPGANVLTF. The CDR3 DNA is TGTGCCAGTAGTATACGTCCGGGGGGACCAGGGGCCAACGTCCTGACTTTC.

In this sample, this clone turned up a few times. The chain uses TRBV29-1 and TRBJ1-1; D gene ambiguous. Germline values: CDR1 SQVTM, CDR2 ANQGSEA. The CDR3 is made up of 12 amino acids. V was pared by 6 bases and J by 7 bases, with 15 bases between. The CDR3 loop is CSVGEGDLEAFF. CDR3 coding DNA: TGCAGCGTGGGAGAGGGAGACCTTGAAGCTTTCTTT.

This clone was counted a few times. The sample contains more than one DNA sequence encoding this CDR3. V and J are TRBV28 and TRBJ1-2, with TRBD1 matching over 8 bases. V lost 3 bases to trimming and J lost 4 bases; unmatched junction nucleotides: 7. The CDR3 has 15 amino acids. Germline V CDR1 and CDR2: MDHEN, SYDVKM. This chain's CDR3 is CASSLGTGGAYGYTF. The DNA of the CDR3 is TGTGCCAGCAGTTTGGGAACAGGGGGGGCCTATGGCTACACCTTC.

The CDR3 spells CASSGPDRATGELFF. Written as DNA, the CDR3 is TGTGCCAGCTCAGGGCCAGATCGGGCCACCGGGGAGCTGTTTTTT. The chain couples TRBV18 to TRBJ2-2; D not resolved. V was pared by 5 bases and J by 4 bases, with 14 bases between. Germline values: CDR1 KGHSH, CDR2 LQKENI. CDR3 length: 15 amino acids.

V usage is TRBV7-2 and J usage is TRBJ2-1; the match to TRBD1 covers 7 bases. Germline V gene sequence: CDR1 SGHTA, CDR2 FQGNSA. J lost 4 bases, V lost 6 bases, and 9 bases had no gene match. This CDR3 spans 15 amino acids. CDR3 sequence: CASSPDRAYYNEQFF. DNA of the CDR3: TGTGCCAGCAGTCCCGACAGGGCCTATTACAATGAGCAGTTCTTC.

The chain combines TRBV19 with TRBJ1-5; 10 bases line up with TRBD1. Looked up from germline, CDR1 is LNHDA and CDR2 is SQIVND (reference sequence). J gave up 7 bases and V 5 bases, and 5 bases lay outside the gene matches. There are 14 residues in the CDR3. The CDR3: CASSSGTGAQPQHF. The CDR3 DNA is TGTGCCAGTAGTTCCGGGACAGGGGCCCAGCCCCAGCATTTT.

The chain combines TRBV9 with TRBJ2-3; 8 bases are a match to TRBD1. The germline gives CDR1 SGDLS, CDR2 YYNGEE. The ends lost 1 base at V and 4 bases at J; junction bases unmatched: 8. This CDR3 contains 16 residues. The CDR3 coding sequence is TGTGCCAGCAGCGTAACGGACAGGGTGTATCCAGATACGCAGTATTTT. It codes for CASSVTDRVYPDTQYF.